Presented here are 4 T cell receptor beta chains from one specimen sequenced in a study of spatial heterogeneity in lung cancer. Study conclusions and caveats: How many expanded intratumoral alpha and beta TCRs were present tracked the tumor mutation count, which was a count of nonsynonymous mutations.

TCRdb passed the 5' RACE reads through MiXCR, listing each CDR3 protein once. Here the sample spans about 1,400 distinct CDR3 sequences, over 7.5% being singletons. Time point defined: sample taken at primary tumor resection. The antigens of these receptors remain unknown. Specimen: lung tumor tissue, collected at surgery. Source of these receptors: a female donor with early-stage non-small cell lung cancer.

This clonotype has ten or more counts. Being off target in a library aimed at alpha chains, this beta chain has a size of little meaning. V usage is TRBV20-1 and J usage is TRBJ2-1; D gene unclear. Germline values: CDR1 DFQATT, CDR2 SNEGSKA (reference sequence). The CDR3 covers 15 residues. V lost 1 base and J 1 base, leaving 11 bases between the germline ends. CDR3 sequence (DNA): TGCAGTGCTAGAGCGGACCACGTTTCCTACAATGAGCAGTTCTTC. Its translation: CSARADHVSYNEQFF.

This clonotype is labeled as medium-sized. This beta chain lies outside the target of a library built for alpha chains; its clone size means little. This chain connects TRBV4-2 to TRBJ2-7; 8 positions agree with TRBD1. Germline loops: CDR1 LGHNA, CDR2 YNFKEQ. This CDR3 contains 15 residues. V lost 0 bases to trimming and J lost 0 bases; unmatched junction nucleotides: 1. The CDR3 sequence is CASSQDGTGSYEQYF. In DNA, the CDR3 is TGTGCCAGCAGCCAAGACGGGACAGGCTCCTACGAGCAGTACTTC.

In its sample, this clonotype is large. The library was designed around alpha chains, so this beta chain is a stray read whose abundance carries little weight. The gene calls are TRBV7-2 and TRBJ1-2, with D perhaps TRBD1 (6 bases). Germline V gives CDR1 SGHTA, CDR2 FQGNSA. Trimming cost V 1 base and J 7 bases, with 13 bases left between them. The CDR3 spans 14 residues. The CDR3 sequence is CASSLERGRFGYTF. In nucleotides, the CDR3 is TGTGCCAGCAGCTTAGAGCGGGGGCGCTTTGGCTACACCTTC.

About this clonotype: The size of this beta chain means little, since it is a stray read in a library made for alpha chains. The CDR3 here is CSVEDPTRSGNEKLFF. DNA for the CDR3: TGCAGCGTTGAAGATCCCACCCGATCCGGGAATGAAAAACTGTTTTTT. The chain employs TRBV29-1 and TRBJ1-4, with D uncertain. V was clipped by 0 bases and J by 5 bases, with 16 bases between them. Germline CDR1 and CDR2: SQVTM and ANQGSEA. The CDR3 length is 16 residues.